The 6 T cell receptor beta chains below come from one sample, sequenced in a study of PD-L1 blockade in urothelial cancer. Clones were sequenced by immunoSEQ multiplex PCR, and TCRdb holds only the in-frame ones, with some missing. The sample has fewer than 65,000 clones; roughly 87% are singletons. Documented time point: pretreatment peripheral blood. The input for sequencing was PBMCs, taken around atezolizumab (anti-PD-L1) treatment. Receptor source: a woman in her sixties with urothelial cancer.

V gene TRBV14 combines with J gene TRBJ2-5; 8 bases are a match to TRBD1. The trim removed 2 bases at V and 3 bases at J, leaving 8 bases unmatched. CDR3 length: 16 residues. Per the germline V gene, CDR1 is SGHDN and CDR2 is FVKESK. CDR3 nucleotides: TGTGCCAGCAGCCAAAGACGGACAGGGTGGGAAGAGACCCAGTACTTC. It is translated as CASSQRRTGWEETQYF.

This clone turned up a few times. The chain is built from TRBV12-5 and TRBJ1-2, with D tentatively TRBD1 (5 bases). This CDR3 is built from 19 residues. Germline V gene lookup returns CDR1 LGHNT and CDR2 FRNRAP. Trimming pared 4 bases from V and 6 bases from J, leaving 30 bases between. For the CDR3, the DNA is TGTGCTAGTGGTTGGACGCTAGACAGAGTGGTTCCCCCATCCAATGGCTACACCTTC. It codes for CASGWTLDRVVPPSNGYTF.

The rearrangement links TRBV2 to TRBJ2-7; 14 nucleotides agree with TRBD2. This CDR3 contains 14 residues. V was pared by 5 bases and J by 9 bases, with 6 bases of the junction left unmatched. The germline CDR1 and CDR2 sequences are SNHLY and FYNNEI. The CDR3 region is CASSPGLAGVSQYF. In DNA form, the CDR3 reads TGTGCCAGCAGTCCGGGACTAGCGGGAGTTTCGCAGTACTTC.

The genes are TRBV9 and TRBJ1-3; TRBD1 agrees at 8 bases. The CDR3 is 16 amino acids. After removal of 1 base from V and 2 bases from J, the junction contained 5 bases not matched to a gene. CDR1 and CDR2 from the germline V gene are SGDLS and YYNGEE. CDR3 protein: CASSVTGQATGNTIYF. CDR3 sequence (DNA): TGTGCCAGCAGCGTAACGGGACAGGCAACTGGAAACACCATATATTTT.

A single count supports this clone. The genes are TRBV5-1 and TRBJ2-1, with 9 nucleotides matching TRBD1. CDR1 is SGHRS, CDR2 YFSETQ, per germline. J gave up 8 bases and V 3 bases, and 6 bases lay outside the gene matches. The CDR3 sequence is 14 residues long. The CDR3, as DNA: TGCGCCAGCAGCTGGGGGACAGGGCCTGATGAGCAGTTCTTC. This translates into CASSWGTGPDEQFF.

The chain carries TRBV7-2 and TRBJ2-7; 9 bases are a match to TRBD1. The V and J ends lost 3 bases and 4 bases, in that order; junction bases with no gene match: 4. This CDR3 has 14 residues. The V gene's germline CDR1 is SGHTA and CDR2 FQGNSA. This chain's CDR3 is CASSLGTGLYEQYF. In nucleotides, the CDR3 is TGTGCCAGCAGCTTGGGGACAGGGTTGTACGAGCAGTACTTC.